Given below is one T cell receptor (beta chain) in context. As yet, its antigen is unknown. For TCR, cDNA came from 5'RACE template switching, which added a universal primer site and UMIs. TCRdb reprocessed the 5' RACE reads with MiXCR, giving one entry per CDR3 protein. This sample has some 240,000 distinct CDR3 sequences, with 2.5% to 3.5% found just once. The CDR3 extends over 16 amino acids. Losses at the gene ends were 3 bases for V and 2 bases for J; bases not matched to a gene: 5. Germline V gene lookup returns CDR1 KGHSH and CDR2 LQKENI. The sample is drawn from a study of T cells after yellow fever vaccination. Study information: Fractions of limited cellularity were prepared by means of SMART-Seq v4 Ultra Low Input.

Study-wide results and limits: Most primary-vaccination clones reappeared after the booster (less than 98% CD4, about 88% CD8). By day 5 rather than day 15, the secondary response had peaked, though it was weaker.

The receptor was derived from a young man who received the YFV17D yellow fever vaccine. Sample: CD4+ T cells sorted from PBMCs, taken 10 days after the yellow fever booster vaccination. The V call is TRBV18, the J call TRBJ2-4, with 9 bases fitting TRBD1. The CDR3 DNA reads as TGTGCCAGCTCACCGGGGACAGGGATCACCAAAAACATTCAGTACTTC. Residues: CASSPGTGITKNIQYF.